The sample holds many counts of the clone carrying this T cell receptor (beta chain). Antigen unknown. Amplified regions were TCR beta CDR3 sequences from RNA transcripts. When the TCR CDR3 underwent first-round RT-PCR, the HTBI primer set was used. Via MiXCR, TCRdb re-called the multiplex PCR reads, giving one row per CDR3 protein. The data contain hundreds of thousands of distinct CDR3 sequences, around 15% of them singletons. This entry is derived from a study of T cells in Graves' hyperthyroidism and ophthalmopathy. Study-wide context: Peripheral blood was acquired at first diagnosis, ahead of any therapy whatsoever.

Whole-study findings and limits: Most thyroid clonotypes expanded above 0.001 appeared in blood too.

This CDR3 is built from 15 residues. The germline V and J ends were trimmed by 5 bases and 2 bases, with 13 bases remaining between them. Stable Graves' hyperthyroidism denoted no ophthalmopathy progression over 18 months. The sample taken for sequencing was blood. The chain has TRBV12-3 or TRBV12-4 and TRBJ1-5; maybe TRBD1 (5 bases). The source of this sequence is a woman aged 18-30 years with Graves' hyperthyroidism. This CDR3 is CASSRRGLGNQPQHF. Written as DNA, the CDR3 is TGTGCCAGCAGTCGACGGGGACTGGGCAATCAGCCCCAGCATTTT.